This note documents a single T cell receptor beta chain sequence. This clonotype has a count of ten or more. Its binding antigen is unknown. Base qualities are not at hand, and no much larger clone is one base apart. Reading from cysteine to phenylalanine, the CDR3 counts 14 amino acids. Kept here is only the CDR3 DNA, which spans 42 bases and is read in frame from base 1. For this chain, trimming is 6 bases at the V end and 7 bases at the J end, and the number of junction bases without a gene match is 8. The germline V gene (reference sequence) sets CDR1 to DFQATT and CDR2 to SNEGSKA. The donors were roughly 39 Caucasian individuals from Russia, aged roughly 6 to 100 years, who were systemically healthy. Each donor gave ten milliliters of peripheral blood, collected into EDTA-treated Vacutainer tubes. Ficoll-Paque density-gradient centrifugation was used to isolate PBMCs, with at least 6.5 million obtained per sample. Trizol reagent was used to extract total RNA from the PBMCs, yielding at least 5 micrograms per sample. For every donor, an aliquot of PBMCs went through flow cytometry to measure the percentages of naive CD45RAhigh/CD27high T cells.

The data were obtained in a study of blood T cells in healthy people across ages (dated by TCRdb to about 2015). Study-level background: In model experiments, roughly one uniquely barcoded TCR beta cDNA molecule per two T cells was captured by template switching. To track age-related changes in TCR beta repertoire diversity, the study relied on deep sequencing normalized with unique cDNA molecular identifiers. For two donors (one aged 18 to 30 and one aged 80 or older), the study analyzed two additional independent replicas of 1 million unique cDNA reads from the same blood draw. To avoid experimental bias, donors of different ages were randomly spread across the sequencing lanes. Donors were grouped into four age groups: young (average roughly 17 years), middle-aged (approximately 41), aged (about 60) and long-lived (less than 85). Overall study results and their limits: Donor CMV infection status was unknown, potentially confounding age-related changes in expanded clonotypes. Since profiling was done on bulk unsorted PBMCs, naive and antigen-experienced compartments could not be conclusively compared. The percentage of naive T cells measured by flow cytometry correlated strongly with observed TCR beta diversity. As age increased, observed TCR beta diversity per million T cells dropped in a roughly linear way, and a significant reduction was already evident by age approximately 40. Estimates of total diversity based on one million sequenced T cells were regarded as lower bounds and as underestimates. The long-lived group showed more naive CD4+ T cells, fewer expanded clones and increased TCR diversity than the aged group, suggesting age selection.

Library method: 5' RACE. Sequenced using an Illumina HiSeq 2500. A second PCR of roughly 6 to 11 cycles was performed with a sample-barcoded 5' primer and a J-beta primer mix. A unique molecular identifier was introduced onto each TCR beta cDNA molecule by a template-switch 5' adaptor carrying 12 random nucleotides. At least 3 million CDR3-containing paired-end reads were obtained from each sample. First-strand cDNA was synthesized from all RNA with the Mint cDNA synthesis kit, primed by a TRBC-specific oligonucleotide. Following uracil-DNA glycosylase treatment, a first 18-cycle PCR with universal primers M1SS and BC2_uni_R was performed on all cDNA. As for the authors' bioinformatics: For normalization, 1 million high-quality reads, each with a distinct molecular identifier, were randomly selected from each sample. Reads sharing molecular identifiers were discarded rather than binned into consensus sequences. MiTCR, run with a Q25 quality threshold and the strictest error-elimination algorithm, handled CDR3 identification, clonotype clustering and error correction. Lower-bound total TCR beta diversity was estimated with a nonparametric unseen species model using Euler transformation. Using fastp trimming at Q25 and MiXCR clonotype assembly, TCRdb reanalyzed the public sequencing data and kept in-frame beta chains. Rows with a matching CDR3 protein are joined into one entry that keeps the most common DNA and genes. TCRdb, rather than the study authors, made the V and J calls. For this sample there are 630,000 or so distinct CDR3 sequences; 25% to 35% appear just once. Around 14% of the sample is in the top ten clones.

The receptor's source is a woman older than 75 in good health. The chain joins TRBV20-1 to TRBJ2-1, and 11 junction bases match TRBD2. The sample taken for sequencing was blood. The CDR3: CSAQLAGAGNEQFF. The DNA reads TGCAGTGCCCAACTAGCGGGGGCGGGGAATGAGCAGTTCTTC.